The rows below give T cell receptor beta chains drawn from one sample of a study of OX40 agonist ivuxolimab in advanced cancers. Assay: immunoSEQ multiplex PCR; the TCRdb copy retains only in-frame clones and omits some. The sample has fewer than 100,000 clones; about four fifths are singletons. The sample here was CD4+ or CD8+ T cells sorted from blood, taken in a trial of the OX40 agonist ivuxolimab. These receptors were collected from an adult with an advanced solid tumor such as melanoma, head and neck, liver or kidney cancer. Each CDR3 is given with its conserved first and last residue.

v_call,cdr3_length,j_call,cdr3_aa
TRBV11-2,17,TRBJ2-5,CASSLDRPPSPRETQYF
TRBV7-2,15,TRBJ2-1,CASSTRSGLNNEQFF
TRBV2,13,TRBJ2-5,CASRETGLETQYF
TRBV5-6,12,TRBJ1-1,CASRPQGGEAFF
TRBV7-6,16,TRBJ2-2,CASSLGQGARTGELFF
TRBV7-2,18,TRBJ2-4,CASSFPIAGGSTKNIQYF
TRBV19,15,TRBJ2-5,CASSIAGAVQETQYF
TRBV7-3,13,TRBJ1-1,CASSLQMNTEAFF
TRBV5-1,14,TRBJ2-7,CASSLGAVSYEQYF
TRBV7-9,15,TRBJ2-2,CASSFPNRAEGELFF
TRBV28,15,TRBJ1-1,CASSYSDRATTEAFF
TRBV5-6,17,TRBJ1-2,CASSFLGRGLSDYGYTF
TRBV7-8,14,TRBJ2-7,CASSSLSASYEQYF
TRBV27,14,TRBJ1-5,CASRADRDRSPQHF
TRBV7-2,14,TRBJ1-5,CASSLQGGTQPQHF
TRBV9,16,TRBJ1-3,CASSVVAQTSGNTIYF
TRBV6-5,15,TRBJ2-7,CASSSPRQGAYEQYF
TRBV25-1,16,TRBJ1-4,CASSDPPGTGPEKLFF
TRBV11-2,15,TRBJ2-7,CASTSPWGKRYEQYF
TRBV5-8,16,TRBJ2-7,CASSFMGRDFRGEQYF
TRBV7-2,15,TRBJ2-1,CASSFRGLAGGEQFF
TRBV7-2,15,TRBJ1-3,CASSLVVGAGDSLYF
TRBV11-3,15,TRBJ2-1,CASSPRLAGLNEQFF
TRBV4-2,14,TRBJ2-7,CASSRTGPSYEQYF
TRBV7-3,10,TRBJ2-1,CASGANEQFF
TRBV9,18,TRBJ2-3,CASSVATSLAGTTDTQYF
TRBV28,15,TRBJ2-1,CASSFKTGGGYEQFF
TRBV19,15,TRBJ2-2,CASRSGQLNTGELFF
TRBV27,16,TRBJ2-1,CASSLGSGTGANEQFF